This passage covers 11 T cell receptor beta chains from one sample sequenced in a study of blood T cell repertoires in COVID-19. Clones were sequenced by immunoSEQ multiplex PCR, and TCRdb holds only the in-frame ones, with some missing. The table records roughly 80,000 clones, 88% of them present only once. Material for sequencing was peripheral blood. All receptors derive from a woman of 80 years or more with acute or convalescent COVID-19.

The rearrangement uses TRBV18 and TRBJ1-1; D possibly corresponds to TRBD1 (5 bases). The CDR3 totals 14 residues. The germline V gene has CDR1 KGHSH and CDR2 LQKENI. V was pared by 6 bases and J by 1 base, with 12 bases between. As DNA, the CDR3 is TGTGCCAGCTCCGAACGGACAAAGAACACTGAAGCTTTCTTT. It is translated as CASSERTKNTEAFF.

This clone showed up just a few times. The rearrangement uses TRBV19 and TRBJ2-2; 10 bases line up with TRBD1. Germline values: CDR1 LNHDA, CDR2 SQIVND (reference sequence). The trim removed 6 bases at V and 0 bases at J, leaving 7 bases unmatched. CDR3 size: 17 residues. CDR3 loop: CASSLGGQGTNTGELFF. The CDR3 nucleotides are TGTGCCAGTAGCCTAGGGGGACAGGGGACGAACACCGGGGAGCTGTTTTTT.

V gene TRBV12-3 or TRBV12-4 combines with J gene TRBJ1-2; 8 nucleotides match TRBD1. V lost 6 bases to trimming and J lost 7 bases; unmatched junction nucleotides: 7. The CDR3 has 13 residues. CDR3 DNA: TGTGCCAGCAGGTCGGGACAGGCTGGTGGCTACACCTTC. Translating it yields CASRSGQAGGYTF.

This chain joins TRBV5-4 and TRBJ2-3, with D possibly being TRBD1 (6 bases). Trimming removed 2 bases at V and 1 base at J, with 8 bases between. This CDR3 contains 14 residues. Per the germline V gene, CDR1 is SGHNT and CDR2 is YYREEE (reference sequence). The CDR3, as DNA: TGTGCCAGCAGCTTCGGACAGCGCACAGATACGCAGTATTTT. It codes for CASSFGQRTDTQYF.

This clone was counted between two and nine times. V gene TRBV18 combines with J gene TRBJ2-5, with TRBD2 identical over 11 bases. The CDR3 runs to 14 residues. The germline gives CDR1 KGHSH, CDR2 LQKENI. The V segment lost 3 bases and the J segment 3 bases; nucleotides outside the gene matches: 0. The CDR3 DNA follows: TGTGCCAGCTCACCGACTAGCGGGGAAGAGACCCAGTACTTC. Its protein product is CASSPTSGEETQYF.

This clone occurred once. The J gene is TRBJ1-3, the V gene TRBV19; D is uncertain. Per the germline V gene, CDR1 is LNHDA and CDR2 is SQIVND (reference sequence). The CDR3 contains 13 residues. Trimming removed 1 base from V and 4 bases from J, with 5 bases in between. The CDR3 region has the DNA TGTGCCAGTAGTATAGCTCGGGGAAACACCATATATTTT. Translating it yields CASSIARGNTIYF.

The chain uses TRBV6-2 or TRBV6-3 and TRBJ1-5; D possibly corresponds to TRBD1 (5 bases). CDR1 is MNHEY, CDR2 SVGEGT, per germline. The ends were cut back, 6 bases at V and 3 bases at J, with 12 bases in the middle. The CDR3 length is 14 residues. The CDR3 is CASSVGGVNQPQHF. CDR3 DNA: TGTGCCAGCAGCGTTGGGGGGGTCAATCAGCCCCAGCATTTT.

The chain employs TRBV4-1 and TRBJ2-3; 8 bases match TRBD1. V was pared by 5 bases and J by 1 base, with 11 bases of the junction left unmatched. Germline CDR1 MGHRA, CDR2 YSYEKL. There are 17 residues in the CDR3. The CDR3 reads CASSFHDRGAGTDTQYF. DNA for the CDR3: TGCGCCAGCAGCTTCCACGACAGGGGTGCGGGCACAGATACGCAGTATTTT.

The CDR3: CASSSGTSGVGSYNEQFF. Written as DNA, the CDR3 is TGTGCCAGCAGCTCCGGGACTAGCGGGGTTGGCTCCTACAATGAGCAGTTCTTC. The rearrangement links TRBV7-3 to TRBJ2-1; TRBD2 matches 13 bases. The length of the CDR3 is 18 residues. The V gene's germline CDR1 is SGHTA and CDR2 FQGTGA. V was pared by 4 bases and J by 0 bases, with 6 bases of the junction left unmatched.

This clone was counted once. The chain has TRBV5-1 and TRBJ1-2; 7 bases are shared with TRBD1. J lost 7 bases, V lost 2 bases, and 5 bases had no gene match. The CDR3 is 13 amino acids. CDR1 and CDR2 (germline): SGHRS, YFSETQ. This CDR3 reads CASSFTRQGGYTF. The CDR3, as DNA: TGCGCCAGCAGCTTTACTCGACAGGGTGGCTACACCTTC. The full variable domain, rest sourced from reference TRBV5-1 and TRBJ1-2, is KAGVTQTPRYLIKTRGQQVTLSCSPISGHRSVSWYQQTPGQGLQFLFEYFSETQRNKGNFPGRFSGRQFSNSRSEMNVSTLELGDSALYLCASSFTRQGGYTFGSGTRLTVV.

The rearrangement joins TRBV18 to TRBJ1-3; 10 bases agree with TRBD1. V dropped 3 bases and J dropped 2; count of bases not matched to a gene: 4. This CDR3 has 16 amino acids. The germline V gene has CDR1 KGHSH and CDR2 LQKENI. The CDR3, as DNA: TGTGCCAGCTCACCGGACAGGGGGAAACCTGGAAACACCATATATTTT. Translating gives CASSPDRGKPGNTIYF. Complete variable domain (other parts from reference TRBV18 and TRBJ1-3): NAGVMQNPRHLVRRRGQEARLRCSPMKGHSHVYWYRQLPEEGLKFMVYLQKENIIDESGMPKERFSAEFPKEGPSILRIQQVVRGDSAAYFCASSPDRGKPGNTIYFGEGSWLTVV.